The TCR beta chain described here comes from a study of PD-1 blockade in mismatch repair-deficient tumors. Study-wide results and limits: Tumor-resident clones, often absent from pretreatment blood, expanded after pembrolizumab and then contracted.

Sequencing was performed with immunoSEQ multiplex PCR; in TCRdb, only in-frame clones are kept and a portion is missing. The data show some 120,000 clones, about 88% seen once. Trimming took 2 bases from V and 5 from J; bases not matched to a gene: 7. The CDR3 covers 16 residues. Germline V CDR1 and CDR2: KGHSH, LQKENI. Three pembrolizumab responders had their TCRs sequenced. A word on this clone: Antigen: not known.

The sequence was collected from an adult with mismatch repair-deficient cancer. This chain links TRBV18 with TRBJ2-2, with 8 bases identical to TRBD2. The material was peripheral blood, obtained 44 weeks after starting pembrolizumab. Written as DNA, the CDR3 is TGTGCCAGCTCACCATCCCCGACTAGCGTTACCGGGGAGCTGTTTTTT. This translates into CASSPSPTSVTGELFF.